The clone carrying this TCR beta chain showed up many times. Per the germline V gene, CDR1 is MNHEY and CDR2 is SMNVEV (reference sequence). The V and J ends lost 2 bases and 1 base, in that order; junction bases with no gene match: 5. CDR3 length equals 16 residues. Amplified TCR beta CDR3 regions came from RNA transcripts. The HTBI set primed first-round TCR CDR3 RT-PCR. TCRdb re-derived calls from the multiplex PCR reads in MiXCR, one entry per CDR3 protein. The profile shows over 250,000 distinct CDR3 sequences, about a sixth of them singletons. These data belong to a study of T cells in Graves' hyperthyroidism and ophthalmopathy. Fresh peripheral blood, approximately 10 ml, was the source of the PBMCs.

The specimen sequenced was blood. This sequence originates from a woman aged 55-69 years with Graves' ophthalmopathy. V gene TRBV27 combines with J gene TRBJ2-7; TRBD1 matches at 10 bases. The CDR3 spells CASSLTRTGGSYEQYF. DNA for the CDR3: TGTGCCAGCAGTTTAACCCGGACAGGGGGGTCCTACGAGCAGTACTTC.